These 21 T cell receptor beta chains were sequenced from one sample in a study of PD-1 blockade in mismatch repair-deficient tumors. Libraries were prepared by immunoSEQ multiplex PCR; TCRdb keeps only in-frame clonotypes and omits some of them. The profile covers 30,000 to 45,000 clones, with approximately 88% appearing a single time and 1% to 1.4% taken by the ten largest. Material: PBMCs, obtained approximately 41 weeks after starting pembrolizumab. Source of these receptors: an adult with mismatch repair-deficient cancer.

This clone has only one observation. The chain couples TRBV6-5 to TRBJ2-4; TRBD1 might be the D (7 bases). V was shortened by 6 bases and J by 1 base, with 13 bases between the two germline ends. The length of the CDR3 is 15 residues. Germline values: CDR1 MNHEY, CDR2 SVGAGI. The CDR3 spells CASSQGGSAKNIQYF. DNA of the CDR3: TGTGCCAGCAGCCAGGGGGGTTCGGCCAAAAACATTCAGTACTTC.

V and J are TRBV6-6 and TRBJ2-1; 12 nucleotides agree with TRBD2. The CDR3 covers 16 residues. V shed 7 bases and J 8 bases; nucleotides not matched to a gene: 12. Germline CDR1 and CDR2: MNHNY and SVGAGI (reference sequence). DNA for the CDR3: TGTGCCAGCATCCCGACTAGCGGGAGAGGGAGCTATGAGCAGTTCTTC. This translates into CASIPTSGRGSYEQFF.

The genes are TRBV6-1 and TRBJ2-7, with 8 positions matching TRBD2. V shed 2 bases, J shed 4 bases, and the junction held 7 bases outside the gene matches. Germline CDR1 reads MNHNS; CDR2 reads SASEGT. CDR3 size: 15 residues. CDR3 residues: CASSEYPSGWYEQYF. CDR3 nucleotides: TGTGCCAGCAGTGAATACCCTAGCGGGTGGTACGAGCAGTACTTC.

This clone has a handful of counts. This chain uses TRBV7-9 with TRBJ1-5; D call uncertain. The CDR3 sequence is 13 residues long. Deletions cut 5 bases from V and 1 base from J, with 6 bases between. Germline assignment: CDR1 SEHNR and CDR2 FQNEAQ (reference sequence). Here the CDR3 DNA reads TGTGCCAGCAGCCTGAGAAGCAATCAGCCCCAGCATTTT. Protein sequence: CASSLRSNQPQHF.

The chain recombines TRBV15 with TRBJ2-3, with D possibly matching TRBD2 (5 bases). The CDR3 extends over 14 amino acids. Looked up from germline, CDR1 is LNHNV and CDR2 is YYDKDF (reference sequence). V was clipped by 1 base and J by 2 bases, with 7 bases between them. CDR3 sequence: CATSRAGITDTQYF. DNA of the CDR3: TGTGCCACCAGCAGAGCGGGGATCACAGATACGCAGTATTTT.

Written as DNA, the CDR3 is TGTGCCAGCAGCTTAAACCCAGGGGTCTATGGCTACACCTTC. Its protein product is CASSLNPGVYGYTF. This chain links TRBV7-8 with TRBJ1-2, with D possibly being TRBD1 (6 bases). The CDR3 runs to 14 residues. V was clipped by 2 bases and J by 4 bases, with 11 bases between them. From germline, CDR1 is SGHVS and CDR2 FQNEAQ.

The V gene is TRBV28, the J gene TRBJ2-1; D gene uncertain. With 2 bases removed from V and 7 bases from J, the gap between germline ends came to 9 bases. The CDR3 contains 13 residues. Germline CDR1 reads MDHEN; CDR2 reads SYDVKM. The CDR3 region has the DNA TGTGCCAGCAGTTTACCCCCTCTGAATGAGCAGTTCTTC. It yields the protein CASSLPPLNEQFF. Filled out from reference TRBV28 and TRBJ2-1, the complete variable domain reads DVKVTQSSRYLVKRTGEKVFLECVQDMDHENMFWYRQDPGLGLRLIYFSYDVKMKEKGDIPEGYSVSREKKERFSLILESASTNQTSMYLCASSLPPLNEQFFGPGTRLTVL.

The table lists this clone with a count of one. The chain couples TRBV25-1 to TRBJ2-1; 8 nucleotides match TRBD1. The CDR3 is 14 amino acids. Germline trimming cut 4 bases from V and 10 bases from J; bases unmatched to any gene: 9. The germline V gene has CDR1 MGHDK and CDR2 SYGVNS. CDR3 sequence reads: CASSADRANGEQFF. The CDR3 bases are TGTGCCAGCAGTGCGGACAGGGCCAATGGAGAGCAGTTCTTC.

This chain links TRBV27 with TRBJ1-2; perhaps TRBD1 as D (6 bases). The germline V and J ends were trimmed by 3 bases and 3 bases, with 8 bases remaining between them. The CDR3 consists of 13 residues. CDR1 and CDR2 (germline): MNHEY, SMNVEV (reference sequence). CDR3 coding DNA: TGTGCCAGCAGTTTTAGGGGGTACTATGGCTACACCTTC. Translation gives CASSFRGYYGYTF.

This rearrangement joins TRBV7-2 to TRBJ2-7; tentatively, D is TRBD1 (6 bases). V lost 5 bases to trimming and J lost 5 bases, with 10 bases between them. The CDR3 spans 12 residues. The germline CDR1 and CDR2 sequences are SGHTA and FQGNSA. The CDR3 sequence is CASSPHRDEQYF. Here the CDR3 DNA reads TGTGCCAGCAGCCCACACAGGGACGAGCAGTACTTC. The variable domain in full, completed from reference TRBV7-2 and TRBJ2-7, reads GAGVSQSPSNKVTEKGKDVELRCDPISGHTALYWYRQSLGQGLEFLIYFQGNSAPDKSGLPSDRFSAERTGGSVSTLTIQRTQQEDSAVYLCASSPHRDEQYFGPGTRLTVT.

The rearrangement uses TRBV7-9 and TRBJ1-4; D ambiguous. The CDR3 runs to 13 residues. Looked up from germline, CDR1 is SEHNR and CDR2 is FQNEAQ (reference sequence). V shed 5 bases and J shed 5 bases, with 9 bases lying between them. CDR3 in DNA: TGTGCCAGCAGCCGGGTCCAAAATGAAAAACTGTTTTTT. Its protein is CASSRVQNEKLFF.

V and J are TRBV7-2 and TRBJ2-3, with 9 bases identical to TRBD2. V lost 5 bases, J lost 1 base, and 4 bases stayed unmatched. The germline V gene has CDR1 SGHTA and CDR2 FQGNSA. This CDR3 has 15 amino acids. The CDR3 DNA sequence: TGTGCCAGCAGCCCCGGGACTAGCCGCACAGATACGCAGTATTTT. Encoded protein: CASSPGTSRTDTQYF. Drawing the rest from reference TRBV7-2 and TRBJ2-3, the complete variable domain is GAGVSQSPSNKVTEKGKDVELRCDPISGHTALYWYRQSLGQGLEFLIYFQGNSAPDKSGLPSDRFSAERTGGSVSTLTIQRTQQEDSAVYLCASSPGTSRTDTQYFGPGTRLTVL.

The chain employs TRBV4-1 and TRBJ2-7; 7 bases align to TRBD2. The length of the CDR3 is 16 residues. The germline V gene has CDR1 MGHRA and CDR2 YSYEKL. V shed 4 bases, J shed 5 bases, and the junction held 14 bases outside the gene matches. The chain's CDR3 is CASSPGGRLKGNEQYF. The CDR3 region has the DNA TGCGCCAGCAGCCCGGGGGGTAGGCTAAAGGGTAACGAGCAGTACTTC.

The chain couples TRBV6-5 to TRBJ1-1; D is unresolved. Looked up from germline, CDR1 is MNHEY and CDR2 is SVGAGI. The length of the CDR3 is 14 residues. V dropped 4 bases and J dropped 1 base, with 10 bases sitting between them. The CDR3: CASSSYGGNTEAFF. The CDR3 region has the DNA TGTGCCAGCAGTTCATACGGTGGGAACACTGAAGCTTTCTTT.

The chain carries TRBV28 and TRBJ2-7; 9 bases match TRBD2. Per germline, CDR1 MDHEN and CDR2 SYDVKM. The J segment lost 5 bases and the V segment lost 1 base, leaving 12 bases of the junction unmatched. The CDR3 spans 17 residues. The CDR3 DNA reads TGTGCCAGCAGTTTATCTGGCGGGAGGGCTGGAATCCACGAGCAGTACTTC. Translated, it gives CASSLSGGRAGIHEQYF.

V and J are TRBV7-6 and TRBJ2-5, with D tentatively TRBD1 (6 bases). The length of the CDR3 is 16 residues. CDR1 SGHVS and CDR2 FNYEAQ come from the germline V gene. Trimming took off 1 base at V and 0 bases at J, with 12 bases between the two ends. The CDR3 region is CASSLGAGVYQETQYF. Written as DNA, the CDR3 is TGTGCCAGCAGCTTAGGGGCAGGGGTGTACCAAGAGACCCAGTACTTC.

The CDR3 protein is CASSPGSGRAFNEQFF. CDR3 in DNA: TGTGCCAGCAGTCCCGGCAGCGGGAGGGCCTTTAATGAGCAGTTCTTC. The rearrangement uses TRBV7-9 and TRBJ2-1; 10 bases map to TRBD2. Germline CDR1 is SEHNR and CDR2 is FQNEAQ (reference sequence). This CDR3 region has 16 residues. J lost 7 bases, V lost 6 bases, and 12 bases had no gene match. Full variable domain (missing parts from reference TRBV7-9 and TRBJ2-1): DTGVSQNPRHKITKRGQNVTFRCDPISEHNRLYWYRQTLGQGPEFLTYFQNEAQLEKSRLLSDRFSAERPKGSFSTLEIQRTEQGDSAMYLCASSPGSGRAFNEQFFGPGTRLTVL.

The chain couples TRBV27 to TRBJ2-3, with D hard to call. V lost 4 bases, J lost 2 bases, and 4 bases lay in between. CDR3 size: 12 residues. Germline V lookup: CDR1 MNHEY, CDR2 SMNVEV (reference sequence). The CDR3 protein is CASSSFTDTQYF. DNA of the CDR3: TGTGCCAGCAGTTCCTTCACAGATACGCAGTATTTT.

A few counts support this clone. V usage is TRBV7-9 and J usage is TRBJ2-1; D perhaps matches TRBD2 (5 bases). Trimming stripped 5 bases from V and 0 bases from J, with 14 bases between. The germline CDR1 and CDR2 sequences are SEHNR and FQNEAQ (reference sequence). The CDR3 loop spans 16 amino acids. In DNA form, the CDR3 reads TGTGCCAGCAGCCCAACGGGAATCCTCTCCTACAATGAGCAGTTCTTC. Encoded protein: CASSPTGILSYNEQFF.

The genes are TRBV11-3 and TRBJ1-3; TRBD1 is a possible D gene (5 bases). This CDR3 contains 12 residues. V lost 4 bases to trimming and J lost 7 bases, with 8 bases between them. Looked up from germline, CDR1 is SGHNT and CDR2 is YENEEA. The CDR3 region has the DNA TGTGCCAGCAGCTCCGGGGGTAACACCATATATTTT. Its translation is CASSSGGNTIYF.

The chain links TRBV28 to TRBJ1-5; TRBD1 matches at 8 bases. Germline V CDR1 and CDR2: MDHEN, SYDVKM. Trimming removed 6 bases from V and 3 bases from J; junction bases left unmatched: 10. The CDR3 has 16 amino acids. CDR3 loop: CASSPGQGGFNQPQHF. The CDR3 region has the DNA TGTGCCAGCAGCCCTGGACAGGGAGGTTTCAATCAGCCCCAGCATTTT.